A single sample is the source of the 21 T cell receptor beta chains below, sequenced in a study of control samples from healthy donors and cancer patients. Clones were read by immunoSEQ multiplex PCR, and TCRdb kept only the in-frame ones, dropping some. The table includes 85,000 to 95,000 clones, about nine tenths detected once. Sequencing input: blood. These TCRs come from a woman between 65 and 79 years old in good health.

V usage is TRBV11-2 and J usage is TRBJ2-7; 9 nucleotides align to TRBD2. CDR3 length: 16 residues. CDR1 and CDR2 (germline): SGHAT, FQNNGV. V was clipped by 1 base and J by 2 bases; unmatched bases: 6. The CDR3 DNA sequence: TGTGCCAGCAGCTTAGGCCTAGCGGGGTTACCCTACGAGCAGTACTTC. Protein sequence: CASSLGLAGLPYEQYF.

This chain joins TRBV29-1 and TRBJ1-1, with D possibly matching TRBD1 (5 bases). V lost 2 bases and J lost 10, with 14 bases in between. The length of the CDR3 is 12 residues. CDR1 is SQVTM, CDR2 ANQGSEA, per germline. The CDR3 here is CSVEKGDPAAFF. CDR3 DNA: TGCAGCGTTGAAAAAGGGGACCCAGCAGCTTTCTTT.

The chain uses TRBV6-4 and TRBJ1-4; D is possibly TRBD1 (6 bases). CDR1 and CDR2 (germline): MRHNA, SNTAGT. V lost 7 bases and J lost 7, with 34 bases in between. CDR3 length equals 20 residues. The DNA of the CDR3 is TGTGCCAGCATCGGGCTTAAGATTTTGGACCAGGGGATCAAATTTGAAAAACTGTTTTTT. Amino acid sequence: CASIGLKILDQGIKFEKLFF.

The J gene is TRBJ1-2, the V gene TRBV7-9; tentative D call: TRBD1 (6 bases). In germline, CDR1 is SEHNR, CDR2 FQNEAQ (reference sequence). The CDR3 contains 13 residues. V dropped 0 bases and J dropped 10 bases, with 12 bases sitting between them. For the CDR3, the DNA is TGTGCCAGCAGCTTAGCGGGGACATTTTCCTACACCTTC. Its protein is CASSLAGTFSYTF.

This clone showed up just once. The chain uses TRBV20-1 and TRBJ2-7, with 9 bases that match TRBD2. Trimming at V came to 3 bases and at J to 3 bases, leaving 12 bases not matched to a gene. There are 16 residues in the CDR3. Germline V gives CDR1 DFQATT, CDR2 SNEGSKA (reference sequence). CDR3 sequence (DNA): TGCAGTGCTAGTGGGTTAGCGGGGGCTCTCGTCTACGAGCAGTACTTC. It yields the protein CSASGLAGALVYEQYF.

The chain combines TRBV20-1 with TRBJ2-5; no clear D gene. This CDR3 is 14 amino acids long. Per germline, CDR1 DFQATT and CDR2 SNEGSKA (reference sequence). Trimming took 3 bases from V and 2 from J, leaving 13 bases between them. CDR3: CSASKGDNQETQYF. The CDR3 coding sequence is TGCAGTGCTAGTAAAGGAGACAATCAAGAGACCCAGTACTTC.

J is TRBJ1-3 and V is TRBV5-6, with a weak D call TRBD1 (5 bases). The germline V gene encodes CDR1 SGHDT and CDR2 YYEEEE. V lost 2 bases to trimming and J lost 4 bases, with 10 bases between them. This CDR3 spans 14 amino acids. CDR3 nucleotide sequence: TGTGCCAGCAGCTTTTGGGGGACCGGAAACACCATATATTTT. It encodes CASSFWGTGNTIYF.

V usage is TRBV25-1 and J usage is TRBJ1-1; D call uncertain. This CDR3 spans 12 amino acids. With 5 bases removed from V and 6 bases from J, the gap between germline ends came to 10 bases. Looked up from germline, CDR1 is MGHDK and CDR2 is SYGVNS. The CDR3, as DNA: TGTGCCAGCAGTAGGGAACCTCCTGAAGCTTTCTTT. It translates to CASSREPPEAFF.

A single count supports this clone. J is TRBJ1-5 and V is TRBV3-1 (or the pseudogene TRBV3-2); D gene uncertain. This CDR3 has 13 residues. Germline values: CDR1 LGHDT, CDR2 YNNKEL (reference sequence). Trimming took off 4 bases at V and 2 bases at J, with 6 bases between the two ends. The CDR3 coding sequence is TGTGCCAGCAGCCGGAGTGGCAATCAGCCCCAGCATTTT. Translation: CASSRSGNQPQHF.

The chain's CDR3 is CASRDRGDEKLFF. The CDR3 DNA sequence: TGTGCCAGCAGGGACAGGGGGGATGAAAAACTGTTTTTT. The rearrangement links TRBV6-5 to TRBJ1-4, with 10 bases matching TRBD1. After removal of 6 bases from V and 6 bases from J, the junction contained 1 base not matched to a gene. Germline V gene lookup returns CDR1 MNHEY and CDR2 SVGAGI. This CDR3 region has 13 residues.

This clone is a singleton in its sample. The rearrangement joins TRBV6-5 to TRBJ1-5; no clear D. The CDR3 spans 13 residues. Germline V gene data show CDR1 as MNHEY and CDR2 as SVGAGI. Trimming pared 5 bases from V and 5 bases from J, leaving 10 bases between. CDR3: CASSTTLDQPQHF. DNA of the CDR3: TGTGCCAGCAGTACCACGTTAGATCAGCCCCAGCATTTT.

This sequence joins TRBV7-2 and TRBJ2-6; 9 bases agree with TRBD2. With V trimmed by 5 bases and J by 0 bases, 8 bases remained unmatched. Per the germline V gene, CDR1 is SGHTA and CDR2 is FQGNSA. CDR3 length: 18 amino acids. DNA for the CDR3: TGTGCCAGCAGCATGACTAGCGGTCCTACCTCTGGGGCCAACGTCCTGACTTTC. Its translation is CASSMTSGPTSGANVLTF.

This chain connects TRBV27 to TRBJ2-7, with 7 bases aligning to TRBD1. V dropped 6 bases and J dropped 5; count of bases not matched to a gene: 7. This CDR3 comprises 13 residues. Per germline, CDR1 MNHEY and CDR2 SMNVEV (reference sequence). The CDR3 coding sequence is TGTGCCAGCAGCGCCGGACAGGCCCACGAGCAGTACTTC. This encodes CASSAGQAHEQYF.

This chain joins TRBV3-1 (or the pseudogene TRBV3-2) and TRBJ1-1, with 7 bases identical to TRBD1. The CDR3 loop spans 12 amino acids. In germline, CDR1 is LGHDT, CDR2 YNNKEL (reference sequence). Losses at the gene ends were 8 bases for V and 7 bases for J; bases not matched to a gene: 7. CDR3 residues: CASAAYRGEAFF. The CDR3 DNA reads TGTGCCAGCGCTGCGTACAGGGGTGAAGCTTTCTTT.

The chain links TRBV11-2 to TRBJ2-3; 12 nucleotides match TRBD1. Losses at the gene ends were 1 base for V and 4 bases for J; bases not matched to a gene: 3. The germline V gene encodes CDR1 SGHAT and CDR2 FQNNGV. The CDR3 is 16 amino acids. CDR3 residues: CASSLVGTGGADTQYF. The CDR3, as DNA: TGTGCCAGCAGCTTAGTAGGGACAGGGGGCGCAGATACGCAGTATTTT.

This rearrangement joins TRBV6-6 to TRBJ1-1; D is unresolved. V was clipped by 5 bases and J by 10 bases, with 14 bases between them. CDR1 and CDR2 from the germline V gene are MNHNY and SVGAGI (reference sequence). The CDR3 totals 12 residues. The CDR3 DNA follows: TGTGCCAGCAGTCAAATTGGGGAGCGAGCTTTCTTT. Protein sequence: CASSQIGERAFF.

The genes are TRBV7-9 and TRBJ1-6; D ambiguous. From germline, CDR1 is SEHNR and CDR2 FQNEAQ (reference sequence). This CDR3 has 13 residues. The germline V and J ends were trimmed by 1 base and 9 bases, with 7 bases remaining between them. CDR3 sequence reads: CASSLERFSPLHF. The CDR3 region has the DNA TGTGCCAGCAGCTTAGAACGCTTTTCACCCCTCCACTTT.

The chain joins TRBV18 to TRBJ2-7, with 7 bases fitting TRBD2. The germline CDR1 and CDR2 sequences are KGHSH and LQKENI. After removal of 2 bases from V and 0 bases from J, the junction contained 4 bases not matched to a gene. CDR3 length equals 15 residues. The CDR3 region is CASSPSSGTSYEQYF. The CDR3 bases are TGTGCCAGCTCACCAAGCAGCGGGACCTCCTACGAGCAGTACTTC.

The chain has TRBV7-2 and TRBJ1-6, with no clear D. CDR1 and CDR2 from the germline V gene are SGHTA and FQGNSA. V lost 3 bases, J lost 11 bases, and 14 bases lay in between. The CDR3 sequence is 14 residues long. The CDR3 here is CASSLGMGPAPLHF. DNA of the CDR3: TGTGCCAGCAGCTTGGGGATGGGCCCTGCACCCCTCCACTTT. The full variable domain, with the rest looked up from reference TRBV7-2 and TRBJ1-6, is GAGVSQSPSNKVTEKGKDVELRCDPISGHTALYWYRQSLGQGLEFLIYFQGNSAPDKSGLPSDRFSAERTGGSVSTLTIQRTQQEDSAVYLCASSLGMGPAPLHFGNGTRLTVT.

This chain joins TRBV5-6 and TRBJ2-2; 7 nucleotides align to TRBD2. With V trimmed by 4 bases and J by 4 bases, 7 bases remained unmatched. This CDR3 comprises 15 residues. Germline V gene lookup returns CDR1 SGHDT and CDR2 YYEEEE. This CDR3 is CASSQGASGTGELFF. CDR3 nucleotide sequence: TGTGCCAGCAGCCAAGGAGCTAGCGGCACCGGGGAGCTGTTTTTT.

The gene calls are TRBV19 and TRBJ2-6; TRBD1 aligns across 7 bases. The CDR3 length is 18 residues. Trimming removed 3 bases from V and 0 bases from J; junction bases left unmatched: 8. The germline gives CDR1 LNHDA, CDR2 SQIVND (reference sequence). CDR3 nucleotides: TGTGCCAGTAGTATTCAACAGGGGTCTTACTCTGGGGCCAACGTCCTGACTTTC. This codes for CASSIQQGSYSGANVLTF.